This T cell receptor (beta chain) was recovered during a study of metastatic and nonmetastatic thyroid tumors. Study details: Comparison of repertoires was carried out across blood and tumor or nodule tissue from malignant and benign thyroid patients.

This clone showed up just a few times. The target antigen is unknown. The junction departs from germline at one end; a sequencing error may be responsible. Before thyroid surgery, none of the patients had received any treatment. In the authors' workflow: For papillary thyroid cancer, a distant-metastasis classifier was constructed from CDR3 differences observed across clinicopathological groups. TCRdb re-clonotyped the PCR reads via MiXCR. TCRdb, rather than the study authors, made the V and J calls. The sample has 89,000 or so clones; 8% to 9.5% are singletons. The CDR3 has 15 residues. Germline assignment: CDR1 MNHNS and CDR2 SASEGT. Findings and limits, study-wide: Compared with benign nodules, malignant thyroid tumors were reported to have significantly higher TCR beta diversity in both blood and tumor.

The specimen was blood. The receptor was isolated from a female donor with papillary thyroid cancer or a benign thyroid nodule (not recorded which). Some clones in this sample may be carry-over from other donors' samples. V usage is TRBV6-1 and J usage is TRBJ1-5, with D possibly being TRBD1 (6 bases). The CDR3 protein is CASSEGQLPNQPQHF. The CDR3, as DNA: TGTGCCAGCAGCGAAGGACAGCTACCTAATCAGCCCCAGCATTTT.